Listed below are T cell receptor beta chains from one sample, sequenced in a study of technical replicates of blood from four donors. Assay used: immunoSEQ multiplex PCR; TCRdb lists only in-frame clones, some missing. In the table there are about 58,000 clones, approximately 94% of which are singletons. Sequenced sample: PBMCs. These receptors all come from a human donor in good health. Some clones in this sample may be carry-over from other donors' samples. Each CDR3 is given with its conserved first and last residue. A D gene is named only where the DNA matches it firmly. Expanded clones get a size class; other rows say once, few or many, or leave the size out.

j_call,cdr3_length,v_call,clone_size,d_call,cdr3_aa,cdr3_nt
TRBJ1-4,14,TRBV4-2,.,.,CASSQGQGYEKLFF,TGTGCCAGCAGCCAAGGGCAGGGGTATGAAAAACTGTTTTTT
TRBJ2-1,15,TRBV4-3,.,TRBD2,CASSQDPGGYNEQFF,TGCGCCAGCAGCCAAGATCCGGGGGGGTACAATGAGCAGTTCTTC
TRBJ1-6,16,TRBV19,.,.,CASSIRDTNYNSPLHF,TGTGCCAGTAGTATTCGCGACACCAACTATAATTCACCCCTCCACTTT
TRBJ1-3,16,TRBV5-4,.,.,CASSQEFGGSGNTIYF,TGTGCCAGCAGCCAGGAGTTCGGGGGCTCTGGAAACACCATATATTTT
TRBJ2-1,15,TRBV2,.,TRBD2,CASSAGLAGYNEQFF,TGTGCCAGCAGTGCGGGACTAGCGGGCTACAATGAGCAGTTCTTC
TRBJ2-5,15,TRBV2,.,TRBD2,CASRRLAGGQETQYF,TGTGCCAGCAGGCGGCTAGCGGGAGGACAAGAGACCCAGTACTTC
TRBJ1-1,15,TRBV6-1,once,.,CASSERRQVNTEAFF,TGTGCCAGCAGTGAAAGGCGACAGGTGAACACTGAAGCTTTCTTT
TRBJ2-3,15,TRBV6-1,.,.,CASSPREGGADTQYF,TGTGCCAGCAGTCCCCGGGAAGGGGGTGCAGATACGCAGTATTTT
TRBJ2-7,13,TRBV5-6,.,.,CASSSGPSYEQYF,TGTGCCAGCAGTTCTGGGCCCTCCTACGAGCAGTACTTC
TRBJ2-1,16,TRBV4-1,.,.,CASSPPTGRSLGEQFF,TGCGCCAGCAGCCCCCCGACAGGCCGCAGTCTAGGGGAGCAGTTCTTC
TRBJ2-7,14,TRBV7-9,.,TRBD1,CASSKMTGGYEQYF,TGTGCCAGCAGCAAGATGACAGGGGGCTACGAGCAGTACTTC
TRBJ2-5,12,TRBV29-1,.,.,CSVDRGRETQYF,TGCAGCGTTGACAGGGGACGGGAGACCCAGTACTTC
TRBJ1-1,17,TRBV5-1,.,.,CASSWVGGAGSGTEAFF,TGCGCCAGCAGCTGGGTGGGGGGGGCCGGATCAGGCACTGAAGCTTTCTTT
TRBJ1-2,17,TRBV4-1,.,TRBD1,CASSQTEAGGANYGYTF,TGCGCCAGCAGCCAAACCGAGGCAGGGGGAGCTAACTATGGCTACACCTTC
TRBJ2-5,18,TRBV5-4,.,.,CASSHHRDTHHRWETQYF,TGTGCCAGCAGCCACCACAGGGACACGCACCATCGGTGGGAGACCCAGTACTTC
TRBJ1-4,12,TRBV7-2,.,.,CASSSPNEKLFF,TGTGCCAGCAGCTCCCCGAATGAAAAACTGTTTTTT
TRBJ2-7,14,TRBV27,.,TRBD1,CASRRTGGLREQYF,TGTGCCAGCAGGAGGACAGGGGGGCTACGGGAGCAGTACTTC
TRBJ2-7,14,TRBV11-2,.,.,CASSTGSLVYEQYF,TGTGCCAGCAGCACCGGGTCACTAGTCTACGAGCAGTACTTC
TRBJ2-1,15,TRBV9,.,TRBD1,CASSVSGGYYNEQFF,TGTGCCAGCAGCGTATCAGGGGGTTACTACAATGAGCAGTTCTTC
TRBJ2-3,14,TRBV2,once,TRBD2,CASSAGTRTDTQYF,TGTGCCAGCAGTGCCGGGACTAGGACAGATACGCAGTATTTT
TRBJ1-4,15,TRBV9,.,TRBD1,CASSVEDREREKLFF,TGTGCCAGCAGCGTAGAGGACAGGGAACGAGAAAAACTGTTTTTT
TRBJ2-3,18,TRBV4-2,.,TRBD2,CASSHPGGTGGQGDTQYF,TGTGCCAGCAGCCATCCAGGTGGTACGGGGGGGCAGGGGGATACGCAGTATTTT